This T cell receptor (beta chain) was captured by sequencing in a study of blood T cell repertoires in COVID-19. The overall study: T cells, B-cell-depleted T cells, or PBMCs supplied cDNA or gDNA.

Living in 25 or so US areas, the participants were between roughly 18 and 95 years of age. Cohorts were based on clinical histories the participants reported. Authors' processing steps: The authors estimated nucleated cell counts from reference gene primer amplification. This table comes from immunoSEQ multiplex PCR, and its TCRdb copy is limited to in-frame clones, with some not included. V and J calls and clone size are those listed in that table; D and trimming were worked out from the DNA. The sample yields 200,000 or so clones, about 88% seen once. Per the germline V gene, CDR1 is SGDLS and CDR2 is YYNGEE. CDR3 length equals 17 residues. With 4 bases clipped from V and 1 base from J, the junction kept 11 bases outside the gene matches.

The receptor comes from a woman in her 30s who had recovered from COVID-19. The chain couples TRBV9 to TRBJ2-5; TRBD2 matches at 9 bases. Material: PBMCs or T cells enriched from blood (not recorded which). The CDR3 sequence is CASSRATWRGGQETQYF. The CDR3 coding sequence is TGTGCCAGCAGCCGAGCAACGTGGCGGGGGGGCCAAGAGACCCAGTACTTC.